This T cell receptor beta chain was observed in a study of blood T cell repertoires in COVID-19. This CDR3 comprises 16 residues. CDR1 SNHLY and CDR2 FYNNEI come from the germline V gene. The germline V and J ends were trimmed by 4 bases and 2 bases, with 18 bases remaining between them. Original methodology: Nucleated cell number was recorded as an estimate derived from reference gene primer amplification. Repertoires were generated with immunoSEQ multiplex PCR, while TCRdb's copy carries only in-frame clones and drops some. From that table come the V and J calls and clone size; the DNA was used to work out D and trimming. The table includes fewer than 200,000 clones, 82% detected once.

The sequenced material came from peripheral blood. The V gene is TRBV2, the J gene TRBJ2-7, with D tentatively TRBD2 (6 bases). This TCR was recovered from a woman older than 75 with acute or convalescent COVID-19. The CDR3 here is CASSASASGHPYEQYF. DNA for the CDR3: TGTGCCAGCAGTGCCTCGGCGAGCGGGCATCCCTACGAGCAGTACTTC.